This T cell receptor beta chain was sequenced in a study of OX40 agonist ivuxolimab in advanced cancers. Concerning this clone itself: Sequence at one end of the junction differs from germline and may be a read error.

Measured with immunoSEQ multiplex PCR; TCRdb has only the in-frame clones, and not every one. The repertoire has tens of thousands of clones, 70% to 80% of them found once; the top ten carry about 2.6%. The clonotype was recovered from an adult with an advanced solid tumor such as melanoma, head and neck, liver or kidney cancer. The specimen comprised CD4+ or CD8+ T cells sorted from blood, sampled in a trial of the OX40 agonist ivuxolimab.

The CDR3 DNA reads as TGTGCCAGCAGCTCAGGGTACAATGAGCGGTTCTTC. This sequence encodes CASSSGYNERFF. The V and J genes are TRBV7-9 and TRBJ2-1; TRBD1 might be the D (5 bases). The germline CDR1 and CDR2 sequences are SEHNR and FQNEAQ (reference sequence). The CDR3 consists of 12 residues. Based on the CDR3 plus reference TRBV7-9 and TRBJ2-1, the full variable domain is DTGVSQNPRHKITKRGQNVTFRCDPISEHNRLYWYRQTLGQGPEFLTYFQNEAQLEKSRLLSDRFSAERPKGSFSTLEIQRTEQGDSAMYLCASSSGYNERFFGPGTRLTVL.